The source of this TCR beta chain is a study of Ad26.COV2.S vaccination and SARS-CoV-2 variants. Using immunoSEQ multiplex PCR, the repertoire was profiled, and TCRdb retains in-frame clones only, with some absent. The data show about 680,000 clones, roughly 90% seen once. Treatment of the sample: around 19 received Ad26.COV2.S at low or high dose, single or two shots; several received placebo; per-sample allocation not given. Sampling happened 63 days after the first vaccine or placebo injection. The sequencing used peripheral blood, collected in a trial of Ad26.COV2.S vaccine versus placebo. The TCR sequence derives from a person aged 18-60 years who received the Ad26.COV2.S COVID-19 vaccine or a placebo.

CDR3 DNA sequence: TGTGCCAGCAGCCAAGTCGGACTAGCGGGGGCCTACGAGCAGTACTTC. Protein: CASSQVGLAGAYEQYF. The chain couples TRBV4-2 to TRBJ2-7; 13 bases fit TRBD2. Germline CDR1 and CDR2: LGHNA and YNFKEQ. The CDR3 has 16 residues. The ends lost 1 base at V and 2 bases at J; junction bases unmatched: 2.